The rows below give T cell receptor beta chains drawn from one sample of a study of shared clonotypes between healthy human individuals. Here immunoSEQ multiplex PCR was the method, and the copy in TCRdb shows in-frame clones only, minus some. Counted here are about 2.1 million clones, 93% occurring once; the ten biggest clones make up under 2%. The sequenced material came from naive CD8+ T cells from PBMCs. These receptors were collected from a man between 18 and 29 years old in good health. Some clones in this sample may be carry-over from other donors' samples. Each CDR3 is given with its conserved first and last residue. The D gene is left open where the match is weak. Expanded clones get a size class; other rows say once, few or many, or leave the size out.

CDR3nt: TGTGCCAGCAGTTTCCTCGGGCCAACAGGAAATAGCAATCAGCCCCAGCATTTT
CDR3aa: CASSFLGPTGNSNQPQHF
d_gene: -
abundance: -
j_gene: TRBJ1-5
v_gene: TRBV27

CDR3nt: TGCGCCAGCAGCTTGTACGGCGGGAGTGTTGGGGACACCGGGGAGCTGTTTTTT
CDR3aa: CASSLYGGSVGDTGELFF
d_gene: TRBD2
abundance: -
j_gene: TRBJ2-2
v_gene: TRBV5-1

CDR3nt: TGTGCCAGCAGCACGTGGACAGGGGAGACCCAGTACTTC
CDR3aa: CASSTWTGETQYF
d_gene: TRBD1
abundance: -
j_gene: TRBJ2-5
v_gene: TRBV27

CDR3nt: TGTGCCAGCAGCCTGGGGCAGGTCACTGAAAAACTGTTTTTT
CDR3aa: CASSLGQVTEKLFF
d_gene: -
abundance: -
j_gene: TRBJ1-4
v_gene: TRBV7-6

CDR3nt: TGTGCCAGTAGGGACCGCGTCTATGGCTACACCTTC
CDR3aa: CASRDRVYGYTF
d_gene: -
abundance: few
j_gene: TRBJ1-2
v_gene: TRBV19

CDR3nt: TGCAGCGTCGTGGGGAGAGCCTACGAGCAGTACTTC
CDR3aa: CSVVGRAYEQYF
d_gene: -
abundance: -
j_gene: TRBJ2-7
v_gene: TRBV29-1

CDR3nt: TGTGCCAGCAGGGATACTTCAGGGAACACCGGGGAGCTGTTTTTT
CDR3aa: CASRDTSGNTGELFF
d_gene: -
abundance: few
j_gene: TRBJ2-2
v_gene: TRBV4-2

CDR3nt: TGTGCCAGCAGTTCCGACCAACTAGCAGGGTACCGCACAGATACGCAGTATTTT
CDR3aa: CASSSDQLAGYRTDTQYF
d_gene: -
abundance: -
j_gene: TRBJ2-3
v_gene: TRBV27

CDR3nt: TGTGCCTGGAGCTTTCTTGGGGGCTACGAGCAGTACTTC
CDR3aa: CAWSFLGGYEQYF
d_gene: -
abundance: -
j_gene: TRBJ2-7
v_gene: TRBV30

CDR3nt: TGTGCCAGCAGCTTAGTTAGCGATGCCTACAATGAGCAGTTCTTC
CDR3aa: CASSLVSDAYNEQFF
d_gene: -
abundance: -
j_gene: TRBJ2-1
v_gene: TRBV7-2

CDR3nt: TGTGCCAGTAGTGGGGACAATGGGGACACTGAAGCTTTCTTT
CDR3aa: CASSGDNGDTEAFF
d_gene: -
abundance: -
j_gene: TRBJ1-1
v_gene: TRBV19

CDR3nt: TGCGCCAGCAGCCCGCTCCCTCGACTAGCATTATACAATGAGCAGTTCTTC
CDR3aa: CASSPLPRLALYNEQFF
d_gene: TRBD2
abundance: -
j_gene: TRBJ2-1
v_gene: TRBV5-1

CDR3nt: TGCAGCGTCGAGAGGGGCGCGGTGCAGTACTTC
CDR3aa: CSVERGAVQYF
d_gene: -
abundance: -
j_gene: TRBJ2-7
v_gene: TRBV29-1

CDR3nt: TGTGCCAGCAGCCTGGACAGGGGGGGATCGCCTGGTCCTAATGAAAAACTGTTTTTT
CDR3aa: CASSLDRGGSPGPNEKLFF
d_gene: TRBD1
abundance: -
j_gene: TRBJ1-4
v_gene: TRBV7-9

CDR3nt: TGTGCCAGCAGGGAAGGACTAGCGGGAGGTAAGGCGTACTACGAGCAGTACTTC
CDR3aa: CASREGLAGGKAYYEQYF
d_gene: TRBD2
abundance: -
j_gene: TRBJ2-7
v_gene: TRBV2

CDR3nt: TGTGCCAGCAGCCGAACGGGACAGCGAAATGAAAAACTGTTTTTT
CDR3aa: CASSRTGQRNEKLFF
d_gene: TRBD1
abundance: -
j_gene: TRBJ1-4
v_gene: TRBV7-9

CDR3nt: TGTGCCACCAGCAGAGATCGGTTTTCGGGGGAGGACACCGGGGAGCTGTTTTTT
CDR3aa: CATSRDRFSGEDTGELFF
d_gene: -
abundance: -
j_gene: TRBJ2-2
v_gene: TRBV15

CDR3nt: TGTGCCAGCAGCCCGATGGACAGGGGCCAAGAGACCCAGTACTTC
CDR3aa: CASSPMDRGQETQYF
d_gene: TRBD1
abundance: -
j_gene: TRBJ2-5
v_gene: TRBV27